This T cell receptor beta chain was profiled in a study of beta chain features in type 1 diabetes. General study results and limits: Shorter TCRB CDR3s, moderately but significantly so, marked every one of the four CD4+ subsets in Type 1 diabetes patients.

This clone has a handful of counts. Its specificity is not known. The whole isolated RNA underwent reverse transcription, so sequencing captured expressed TCRB transcripts. Produced via immunoSEQ multiplex PCR; TCRdb's table is partial and in-frame only. The top ten hold approximately 0.011% of the sample, which has 250,000 to 300,000 clones, approximately 25% seen once. The clonotype originates from a woman between 25 and 40 years old with type 1 diabetes. The sequencing sample was made of naive CD4+ T cells from blood.

The CDR3 loop reads CASSFAGGNIQYF. In DNA form, the CDR3 reads TGTGCCAGCAGCTTCGCCGGGGGGAACATTCAGTACTTC. The V and J genes are TRBV7-3 and TRBJ2-4; TRBD2 matches 7 bases. This CDR3 has 13 residues. Per germline, CDR1 SGHTA and CDR2 FQGTGA. Unmatched junction bases numbered 3, after V lost 3 bases and J lost 7 bases.